A selection of T cell receptor beta chains follows, all from one sample in a study of blood T cells in healthy people across ages. Each CDR3 protein is one row after TCRdb ran MiXCR on the 5' RACE reads. The sample records about 800,000 distinct CDR3 sequences, approximately 25% being singletons. These same data were also listed under a study on T cells of mothers and their children.

Sample: blood. The receptors derive from a boy younger than 18 in good health. Both conserved end residues are part of each CDR3. The D gene is left open where the match is weak. Size is stated for part of the rows, as once, few or many counts, or as a class when the clone is expanded.

size	D	V	J	CDR3	DNA
-	-	TRBV5-6	TRBJ2-3	CASSPSMDTQYF	TGTGCCAGCAGCCCCAGCATGGATACGCAGTATTTT
many	TRBD1	TRBV20-1	TRBJ1-2	CSARAAGQGARVYGYTF	TGCAGTGCTAGGGCCGCGGGACAGGGGGCTCGGGTCTATGGCTACACCTTC
-	-	TRBV24-1	TRBJ2-5	CATSDYGQSTRAQYF	TGTGCCACCAGTGATTATGGACAGTCAACGCGGGCCCAGTACTTC
-	TRBD1	TRBV6-6	TRBJ2-1	CASSPGTGFKNEQFF	TGTGCCAGCAGTCCCGGGACAGGTTTTAAAAATGAGCAGTTCTTC
few	-	TRBV20-1	TRBJ2-7	CSAGPGDNSYEQYF	TGCAGTGCCGGACCTGGGGACAACTCCTACGAGCAGTACTTC
-	TRBD2	TRBV27	TRBJ2-7	CASSPRTSGSYPYEQYF	TGTGCCAGCAGTCCGCGGACTAGCGGGAGTTATCCCTACGAGCAGTACTTC
few	TRBD1	TRBV2	TRBJ1-2	CASSATGEYGYTF	TGTGCCAGCAGTGCGACAGGGGAGTATGGCTACACCTTC
-	TRBD1	TRBV7-3	TRBJ1-2	CASSRTGGASGYTF	TGTGCCAGCAGCCGGACAGGGGGCGCCTCCGGCTACACCTTC
-	-	TRBV5-1	TRBJ2-5	CASSLAQGKGETQYF	TGCGCCAGCAGCTTGGCCCAGGGGAAGGGAGAGACCCAGTACTTC
-	-	TRBV5-1	TRBJ2-7	CASSNGDPYEQYF	TGCGCCAGCAGCAATGGAGACCCCTACGAGCAGTACTTC
-	-	TRBV12-3/TRBV12-4	TRBJ2-6	CASTTPGDSGANVLTF	TGTGCCAGCACCACTCCAGGAGACTCTGGGGCCAACGTCCTGACTTTC
-	-	TRBV6-6	TRBJ1-4	CASSRVAGEKLFF	TGTGCCAGCAGTAGGGTCGCGGGGGAAAAACTGTTTTTT
-	TRBD2	TRBV29-1	TRBJ2-1	CSVVAGGQSEQFF	TGCAGCGTTGTAGCGGGAGGTCAAAGTGAGCAGTTCTTC
-	TRBD2	TRBV20-1	TRBJ2-7	CSAEGLFGGSDSSYEQYF	TGCAGTGCCGAAGGACTGTTTGGCGGGAGTGATAGCTCCTACGAGCAGTACTTC
-	-	TRBV6-6	TRBJ2-7	CASSWGSEQYF	TGTGCCAGCAGTTGGGGCTCCGAGCAGTACTTC
-	-	TRBV20-1	TRBJ1-1	CSASRGALEAFF	TGCAGTGCTAGTCGCGGGGCCCTTGAAGCTTTCTTT
few	-	TRBV4-3	TRBJ1-1	CASSQDRAANTEAFF	TGCGCCAGCAGCCAAGATCGGGCAGCGAACACTGAAGCTTTCTTT
-	TRBD2	TRBV20-1	TRBJ2-1	CSARRASGDYNEQFF	TGCAGTGCTAGAAGGGCTAGCGGAGACTACAATGAGCAGTTCTTC
-	-	TRBV28	TRBJ1-5	CASSSRAQGGNQPQHF	TGTGCCAGCAGTTCAAGGGCACAGGGCGGAAATCAGCCCCAGCATTTT
few	TRBD1	TRBV6-1	TRBJ1-5	CAIMDRDSNQPQHF	TGTGCCATCATGGACAGGGATAGCAATCAGCCCCAGCATTTT
few	-	TRBV15	TRBJ2-2	CATSRKDLTGELFF	TGTGCCACCAGCAGGAAGGACCTCACCGGGGAGCTGTTTTTT
few	-	TRBV10-3	TRBJ2-6	CAISVQGGVLTF	TGTGCCATCAGTGTCCAGGGGGGGGTCCTGACTTTC
-	-	TRBV4-1	TRBJ2-3	CAGSQEAPSTDTQYF	TGCGCCGGCAGCCAGGAGGCGCCAAGCACAGATACGCAGTATTTT
-	TRBD1	TRBV20-1	TRBJ2-2	CSAEDRGLGGELFF	TGCAGTGCCGAAGACAGGGGGCTTGGCGGGGAGCTGTTTTTT
-	-	TRBV13	TRBJ1-6	CASSLGLANSPLHF	TGTGCCAGCAGCTTAGGCCTCGCGAATTCACCCCTCCACTTT
-	-	TRBV28	TRBJ2-7	CASSSRGGLSYEQYF	TGTGCCAGCAGCAGCCGTGGGGGCCTATCCTACGAGCAGTACTTC
once	-	TRBV7-3	TRBJ2-3	CASSLSPGVTDTQYF	TGTGCCAGCAGCTTATCACCGGGGGTGACAGATACGCAGTATTTT
few	TRBD1	TRBV20-1	TRBJ1-1	CSATRQGSRTTEAFF	TGCAGTGCAACACGACAGGGAAGTAGGACCACTGAAGCTTTCTTT
-	-	TRBV7-6	TRBJ1-1	CASSTRDSNAEAFF	TGTGCCAGCAGCACCCGGGACTCGAACGCTGAAGCTTTCTTT
few	TRBD2	TRBV7-9	TRBJ2-7	CASSLVGSGGAYEQYF	TGTGCCAGCAGCTTAGTCGGTAGCGGGGGGGCCTACGAGCAGTACTTC
few	TRBD1	TRBV9	TRBJ1-6	CASSADRGDSPLHF	TGTGCCAGCAGCGCCGACAGGGGGGATTCACCCCTCCACTTT
-	-	TRBV24-1	TRBJ1-2	CATSFDKDYGYTF	TGTGCCACCAGTTTTGACAAGGACTATGGCTACACCTTC
-	TRBD1	TRBV7-2	TRBJ1-1	CASSQTRDRATEAFF	TGTGCCAGCAGCCAAACGAGGGACAGGGCAACTGAAGCTTTCTTT
few	TRBD1	TRBV29-1	TRBJ2-5	CSVQTGEQETQYF	TGCAGCGTTCAAACAGGGGAACAAGAGACCCAGTACTTC
-	TRBD2	TRBV11-2	TRBJ2-1	CASSTIAGGPWNEQFF	TGTGCCAGCAGCACCATAGCGGGAGGGCCATGGAATGAGCAGTTCTTC
-	-	TRBV12-3/TRBV12-4	TRBJ2-7	CASSFRAVNEQYF	TGTGCCAGCAGTTTTCGGGCGGTGAACGAGCAGTACTTC
-	-	TRBV7-9	TRBJ1-1	CASSLVDGAEAFF	TGTGCCAGCAGCTTAGTTGACGGCGCTGAAGCTTTCTTT
many	-	TRBV7-2	TRBJ2-7	CASSSARGRVSYEQYF	TGTGCCAGCAGCTCCGCGCGGGGCAGGGTGTCCTACGAGCAGTACTTC
-	TRBD1	TRBV5-1	TRBJ2-5	CASSKAGTGPNSQETQYF	TGCGCCAGCAGCAAAGCCGGGACAGGGCCCAACTCCCAAGAGACCCAGTACTTC
few	-	TRBV7-6	TRBJ2-3	CASSLAVETGTQYF	TGTGCCAGCAGCTTAGCCGTGGAGACGGGTACGCAGTATTTT
few	-	TRBV27	TRBJ1-4	CASSLSVNEKLLF	TGTGCCAGCAGTTTATCCGTAAATGAAAAACTGCTTTTT
few	-	TRBV10-3	TRBJ2-2	CAIREGSSGTGELFF	TGTGCCATCAGAGAGGGGAGCAGCGGCACCGGGGAGCTGTTTTTT
few	-	TRBV15	TRBJ2-3	CATSKQVTDTQYF	TGTGCCACCTCCAAGCAAGTCACAGATACGCAGTATTTT
-	-	TRBV27	TRBJ2-2	CASSFRLASGELFF	TGTGCCAGCAGTTTTAGGCTGGCAAGCGGGGAGCTGTTTTTT
few	TRBD2	TRBV4-1	TRBJ2-7	CASSQDQTSGRKYEQYF	TGCGCCAGCAGCCAAGATCAGACTAGCGGGAGGAAGTACGAGCAGTACTTC
-	-	TRBV7-9	TRBJ2-3	CASSSRGGVHSTDTQYF	TGTGCCAGCAGCTCCCGTGGGGGAGTGCATTCCACAGATACGCAGTATTTT